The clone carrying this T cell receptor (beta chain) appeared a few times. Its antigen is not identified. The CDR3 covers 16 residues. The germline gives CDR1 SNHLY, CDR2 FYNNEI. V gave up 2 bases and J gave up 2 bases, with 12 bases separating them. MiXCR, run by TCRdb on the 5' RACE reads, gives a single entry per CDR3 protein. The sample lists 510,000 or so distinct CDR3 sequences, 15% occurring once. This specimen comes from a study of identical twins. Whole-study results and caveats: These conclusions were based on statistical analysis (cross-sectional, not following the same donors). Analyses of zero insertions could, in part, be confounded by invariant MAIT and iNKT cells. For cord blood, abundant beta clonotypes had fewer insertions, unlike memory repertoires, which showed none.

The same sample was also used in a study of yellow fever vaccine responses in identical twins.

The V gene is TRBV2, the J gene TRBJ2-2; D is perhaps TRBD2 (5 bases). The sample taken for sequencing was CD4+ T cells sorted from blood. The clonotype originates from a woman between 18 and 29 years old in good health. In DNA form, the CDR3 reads TGTGCCAGCAGTGAATCTGGTCGGACTAACACCGGGGAGCTGTTTTTT. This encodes CASSESGRTNTGELFF.